Below are 24 T cell receptor beta chains sequenced from a single sample in a study of blood T cell repertoires in COVID-19. Profiled with immunoSEQ multiplex PCR; TCRdb holds only in-frame clones, not every one. The sample yields roughly 400,000 clones, approximately 87% seen once. Sample: peripheral blood. These receptor sequences come from a woman aged 60 to 75 with COVID-19, enrolled during active disease.

The V and J genes are TRBV6-5 and TRBJ2-7; TRBD1 matches at 9 bases. Trimming removed 2 bases from V and 5 bases from J; junction bases left unmatched: 4. The CDR3 runs 14 residues. Germline-derived CDR1 and CDR2 are MNHEY and SVGAGI. CDR3: CASSYGGTGNEQYF. The CDR3 nucleotides read TGTGCCAGCAGTTACGGAGGGACAGGGAACGAGCAGTACTTC.

V is TRBV2 and J is TRBJ2-5; maybe TRBD1 (6 bases). The CDR3 loop spans 15 amino acids. Germline values: CDR1 SNHLY, CDR2 FYNNEI. Trimming cost V 6 bases and J 2 bases, with 16 bases left between them. The CDR3 here is CASSNRGTVQETQYF. The CDR3 bases are TGTGCCAGCAGCAATAGGGGGACGGTACAAGAGACCCAGTACTTC. Looking up the rest from reference TRBV2 and TRBJ2-5 gives the full variable domain: EPEVTQTPSHQVTQMGQEVILRCVPISNHLYFYWYRQILGQKVEFLVSFYNNEISEKSEIFDDQFSVERPDGSNFTLKIRSTKLEDSAMYFCASSNRGTVQETQYFGPGTRLLVL.

The chain's CDR3 is CASSVPTGQHNQPQHF. CDR3 coding DNA: TGTGCCAGCAGTGTTCCCACGGGACAGCATAATCAGCCCCAGCATTTT. This chain joins TRBV6-1 and TRBJ1-5; 7 bases align to TRBD1. CDR1 is MNHNS, CDR2 SASEGT, per germline. Trimming took 4 bases from V and 4 from J; bases not matched to a gene: 10. This CDR3 is built from 16 residues.

The sample holds a few counts of this clone. This rearrangement joins TRBV25-1 to TRBJ1-1; 10 positions match TRBD1. J gave up 6 bases and V 1 base, and 5 bases lay outside the gene matches. The germline V gene has CDR1 MGHDK and CDR2 SYGVNS. The CDR3 runs 15 residues. CDR3: CASSEWGQGSSEAFF. CDR3 nucleotide sequence: TGTGCCAGCAGTGAATGGGGACAGGGGTCTTCTGAAGCTTTCTTT.

The chain has TRBV30 and TRBJ1-2; D is undetermined. The CDR3 sequence is 13 residues long. The germline gives CDR1 GTSNPN, CDR2 SVGIG (reference sequence). V was trimmed by 8 bases and J by 5 bases, leaving 18 bases between them. CDR3 nucleotides: TGTGCCGGCTCGGGTCCCCCCCGGTATGGCTACACCTTC. Encoded protein: CAGSGPPRYGYTF.

The chain carries TRBV7-2 and TRBJ1-3; no reliable D call. Trimming took off 2 bases at V and 7 bases at J, with 6 bases between the two ends. The germline V gene has CDR1 SGHTA and CDR2 FQGNSA. This CDR3 spans 12 amino acids. CDR3 in amino acids: CASSLLSNTIYF. Here the CDR3 DNA reads TGTGCCAGCAGCTTATTATCGAACACCATATATTTT.

The CDR3 sequence: CASSQEEGSSYEQYF. Written as DNA, the CDR3 is TGTGCCAGCAGCCAAGAGGAGGGGAGCTCCTACGAGCAGTACTTC. The genes are TRBV4-2 and TRBJ2-7, with a tentative D call TRBD2 (6 bases). V lost 0 bases, J lost 0 bases, and 9 bases lay in between. Germline CDR1 is LGHNA and CDR2 is YNFKEQ. This CDR3 spans 15 amino acids.

The chain recombines TRBV3-1 (or the pseudogene TRBV3-2) with TRBJ1-2; D possibly corresponds to TRBD1 (6 bases). With 0 bases removed from V and 4 bases from J, the gap between germline ends came to 12 bases. This CDR3 region has 15 residues. CDR1 is LGHDT, CDR2 YNNKEL, per germline (reference sequence). CDR3 sequence (DNA): TGTGCCAGCAGCCAAGATCCCAGACAGGTCTATGGCTACACCTTC. This translates into CASSQDPRQVYGYTF.

This chain joins TRBV5-1 and TRBJ2-6; unclear D gene. This CDR3 contains 17 residues. CDR1 is SGHRS, CDR2 YFSETQ, per germline. Trimming removed 0 bases from V and 0 bases from J, with 10 bases in between. The CDR3 loop reads CASSLVNSNSGANVLTF. The CDR3 DNA is TGCGCCAGCAGCTTGGTAAACAGTAACTCTGGGGCCAACGTCCTGACTTTC.

This chain connects TRBV5-5 to TRBJ1-2; the match to TRBD1 covers 7 bases. Germline lookup yields CDR1 SGHKS and CDR2 YYEKEE (reference sequence). The J segment lost 0 bases and the V segment lost 0 bases, leaving 5 bases of the junction unmatched. CDR3 length equals 16 residues. The CDR3 loop is CASSLGYRGTNYGYTF. For the CDR3, the DNA is TGTGCCAGCAGCTTGGGGTACAGGGGTACTAACTATGGCTACACCTTC.

The CDR3 is CASSLGWGGEAFF. The CDR3 nucleotides read TGTGCCAGCAGTTTAGGTTGGGGAGGTGAAGCTTTCTTT. The V gene is TRBV27, the J gene TRBJ1-1; D gene unclear. V lost 2 bases to trimming and J lost 7 bases, with 11 bases between them. Germline CDR1 MNHEY, CDR2 SMNVEV (reference sequence). The length of the CDR3 is 13 residues.

This clone was recorded only once. V usage is TRBV27 and J usage is TRBJ2-1; 8 nucleotides agree with TRBD2. Trimming at V came to 4 bases and at J to 7 bases, leaving 12 bases not matched to a gene. The CDR3 contains 16 residues. Germline V CDR1 and CDR2: MNHEY, SMNVEV (reference sequence). The DNA for the CDR3 is TGTGCCAGCAGTTCCCTGGGCGCGGGGGGTACAAATGAGCAGTTCTTC. It codes for CASSSLGAGGTNEQFF.

The chain has TRBV5-1 and TRBJ1-3, with 7 bases fitting TRBD1. Germline V gives CDR1 SGHRS, CDR2 YFSETQ. V was pared by 4 bases and J by 3 bases, with 7 bases of the junction left unmatched. This CDR3 is 15 amino acids long. CDR3 amino acids: CASSRGTADGNTIYF. The CDR3 coding sequence is TGCGCCAGCAGCCGCGGGACAGCGGATGGAAACACCATATATTTT.

This chain links TRBV5-4 with TRBJ1-6; no clear D. CDR1 and CDR2 (germline): SGHNT, YYREEE (reference sequence). Trimming removed 0 bases from V and 10 bases from J, with 14 bases in between. The CDR3 has 15 amino acids. CDR3 in DNA: TGTGCCAGCAGCTTGGCGGGAGGTCCGGGATCACCCCTCCACTTT. Translated: CASSLAGGPGSPLHF. The entire variable domain, with the rest obtained from reference TRBV5-4 and TRBJ1-6, is as follows: ETGVTQSPTHLIKTRGQQVTLRCSSQSGHNTVSWYQQALGQGPQFIFQYYREEENGRGNFPPRFSGLQFPNYSSELNVNALELDDSALYLCASSLAGGPGSPLHFGNGTRLTVT.

The CDR3 DNA reads as TGTGCCAGCAGCTCCCTTACACCTAATGAAAAACTGTTTTTT. Translating it yields CASSSLTPNEKLFF. The chain combines TRBV11-2 with TRBJ1-4; no reliable D call. CDR3 size: 14 residues. Trimming removed 4 bases from V and 3 bases from J, with 9 bases in between. CDR1 and CDR2 (germline): SGHAT, FQNNGV. Full variable domain (remainder filled in from reference TRBV11-2 and TRBJ1-4): EAGVAQSPRYKIIEKRQSVAFWCNPISGHATLYWYQQILGQGPKLLIQFQNNGVVDDSQLPKDRFSAERLKGVDSTLKIQPAKLEDSAVYLCASSSLTPNEKLFFGSGTQLSVL.

The CDR3 loop reads CASSQGQVTKNIQYF. The CDR3 bases are TGTGCCAGCAGCCAAGGACAGGTTACCAAAAACATTCAGTACTTC. This chain uses TRBV4-2 with TRBJ2-4; perhaps TRBD1 as D (6 bases). The V gene lost 1 base and the J gene lost 2 bases, with 9 bases spanning the gap. CDR1 and CDR2 (germline): LGHNA, YNFKEQ. There are 15 residues in the CDR3.

The J gene is TRBJ2-2, the V gene TRBV27, with TRBD2 as a possible D gene (7 bases). This CDR3 has 15 amino acids. V was shortened by 2 bases and J by 6 bases, with 13 bases between the two germline ends. In germline, CDR1 is MNHEY, CDR2 SMNVEV (reference sequence). The CDR3 DNA follows: TGTGCCAGCAGTTTAGTGGGGGGGGGCGCCGGGGAGCTGTTTTTT. Amino acid sequence: CASSLVGGGAGELFF.

The chain has TRBV19 and TRBJ1-4, with 9 bases aligning to TRBD1. Germline V gives CDR1 LNHDA, CDR2 SQIVND (reference sequence). The CDR3 is 16 residues long. CDR3 sequence: CASRDRATTFSEKLFF. CDR3 nucleotide sequence: TGTGCAAGCCGGGACAGGGCCACTACTTTTAGTGAAAAACTGTTTTTT.

The CDR3 DNA reads as TGCGCCAGCAGACGGGGGGCGGTGGGCTCCTACAATGAGCAGTTCTTC. This encodes CASRRGAVGSYNEQFF. The rearrangement uses TRBV5-1 and TRBJ2-1; TRBD2 is a possible D gene (7 bases). This CDR3 is built from 16 residues. Trimming took off 5 bases at V and 0 bases at J, with 15 bases between the two ends. Looked up from germline, CDR1 is SGHRS and CDR2 is YFSETQ.

This chain links TRBV3-1 (or the pseudogene TRBV3-2) with TRBJ2-1; TRBD1 matches 7 bases. The CDR3 has 13 amino acids. Losses at the gene ends were 0 bases for V and 14 bases for J; bases not matched to a gene: 7. CDR1 is LGHDT and CDR2 is YNNKEL in the germline V gene (reference sequence). CDR3 protein: CASSQDNRQGEFF. In DNA form, the CDR3 reads TGTGCCAGCAGCCAAGATAATCGACAGGGAGAGTTCTTC.

The rearrangement joins TRBV14 to TRBJ1-6; the D is unclear. Germline assignment: CDR1 SGHDN and CDR2 FVKESK. The CDR3 is 15 residues long. V was cut by 0 bases and J by 10 bases, with 13 bases left in between. CDR3 DNA: TGTGCCAGCAGCCAAGAATTGAGCGCGAACTCACCCCTCCACTTT. It yields the protein CASSQELSANSPLHF.

The V gene is TRBV5-1, the J gene TRBJ2-1; a possible D gene is TRBD2 (6 bases). The V end lost 1 base, the J end lost 7 bases, and 9 bases lay between the germline ends. CDR1 SGHRS and CDR2 YFSETQ come from the germline V gene. This CDR3 is 13 amino acids long. CDR3 sequence reads: CASSLSGGNEQFF. In nucleotides, the CDR3 is TGCGCCAGCAGCTTGTCTGGGGGGAATGAGCAGTTCTTC.

This chain uses TRBV13 with TRBJ2-3; 7 bases map to TRBD1. J lost 7 bases, V lost 4 bases, and 11 bases had no gene match. Germline CDR1 is PRHDT and CDR2 is FYEKMQ (reference sequence). The CDR3 spans 15 residues. CDR3 DNA: TGTGCCAGCAGCTCTACTCCGACAGGGCCTAATACGCAGTATTTT. Translating it yields CASSSTPTGPNTQYF.

The chain joins TRBV4-2 to TRBJ1-5; TRBD1 matches 7 bases. Germline V CDR1 and CDR2: LGHNA, YNFKEQ. Unmatched junction bases numbered 5, after V lost 3 bases and J lost 6 bases. The CDR3 has 14 amino acids. The CDR3 DNA sequence: TGTGCCAGCAGCCAGAGACAGGGCAGTCAGCCCCAGCATTTT. Its protein product is CASSQRQGSQPQHF.